The rows below give T cell receptor beta chains drawn from one sample of a study of blood T cell repertoires in COVID-19. Sequencing was performed with immunoSEQ multiplex PCR; in TCRdb, only in-frame clones are kept and a portion is missing. The data contain about 170,000 clones, about 87% of them singletons. Sequencing input: peripheral blood. These receptors were taken from a woman aged 80 or older with COVID-19, enrolled during active disease. Each CDR3 is given with its conserved first and last residue. The order of the fields is V gene, CDR3 length, D gene, J gene, clone size, CDR3 protein, CDR3 DNA. D genes are given only for firm matches. Clone size is given for some rows only: seen once, a few or many times, or a class if the clone is expanded.

V gene: TRBV5-6
CDR3 length: 11
D gene: .
J gene: TRBJ2-7
clone size: .
CDR3 protein: CASSLLDEQYF
CDR3 DNA: TGTGCCAGCAGCTTACTCGACGAGCAGTACTTC

V gene: TRBV7-9
CDR3 length: 15
D gene: TRBD1
J gene: TRBJ1-2
clone size: .
CDR3 protein: CASSFGQGANYGYTF
CDR3 DNA: TGTGCCAGCAGCTTTGGACAGGGTGCTAACTATGGCTACACCTTC

V gene: TRBV7-8
CDR3 length: 14
D gene: TRBD1
J gene: TRBJ2-7
clone size: .
CDR3 protein: CASSWGQGVGEQYF
CDR3 DNA: TGTGCCAGCAGCTGGGGACAGGGGGTTGGAGAGCAGTACTTC

V gene: TRBV18
CDR3 length: 14
D gene: .
J gene: TRBJ2-5
clone size: many
CDR3 protein: CASSQQVFQETQYF
CDR3 DNA: TGTGCCAGCTCACAACAGGTCTTCCAAGAGACCCAGTACTTC

V gene: TRBV5-6
CDR3 length: 15
D gene: TRBD2
J gene: TRBJ2-3
clone size: .
CDR3 protein: CASSPSSGGFGTQYF
CDR3 DNA: TGTGCCAGCAGCCCGTCGAGCGGGGGGTTCGGTACGCAGTATTTT

V gene: TRBV6-5
CDR3 length: 13
D gene: TRBD1
J gene: TRBJ1-2
clone size: once
CDR3 protein: CASSYRTGDGYTF
CDR3 DNA: TGTGCCAGCAGTTACAGAACAGGGGATGGCTACACCTTC

V gene: TRBV7-8
CDR3 length: 14
D gene: TRBD2
J gene: TRBJ2-7
clone size: .
CDR3 protein: CASGTSGRVSEQYF
CDR3 DNA: TGTGCCAGCGGGACTAGCGGGAGGGTGAGCGAGCAGTACTTC

V gene: TRBV5-1
CDR3 length: 15
D gene: .
J gene: TRBJ1-2
clone size: .
CDR3 protein: CASSLRLEANYGYTF
CDR3 DNA: TGCGCCAGCAGCTTGAGACTCGAAGCTAACTATGGCTACACCTTC

V gene: TRBV7-9
CDR3 length: 14
D gene: TRBD1
J gene: TRBJ1-3
clone size: .
CDR3 protein: CASSAGTGGNTIYF
CDR3 DNA: TGTGCCAGCAGCGCCGGGACAGGGGGAAACACCATATATTTT

V gene: TRBV7-9
CDR3 length: 15
D gene: .
J gene: TRBJ1-6
clone size: .
CDR3 protein: CASSSGEGAGSPLHF
CDR3 DNA: TGTGCCAGCAGCTCCGGGGAGGGCGCGGGGTCACCCCTCCACTTT

V gene: TRBV6-2/TRBV6-3
CDR3 length: 13
D gene: .
J gene: TRBJ2-7
clone size: .
CDR3 protein: CASSYSDIYEQYF
CDR3 DNA: TGTGCCAGCAGTTACTCCGACATCTACGAGCAGTACTTC

V gene: TRBV28
CDR3 length: 15
D gene: TRBD1
J gene: TRBJ2-7
clone size: .
CDR3 protein: CASSPTGGFSYEQYF
CDR3 DNA: TGTGCCAGCAGTCCGACAGGGGGGTTCTCCTACGAGCAGTACTTC

V gene: TRBV2
CDR3 length: 14
D gene: .
J gene: TRBJ2-5
clone size: .
CDR3 protein: CASRDPGTQETQYF
CDR3 DNA: TGTGCCAGCAGGGATCCAGGTACCCAAGAGACCCAGTACTTC

V gene: TRBV3-1/TRBV3-2
CDR3 length: 18
D gene: .
J gene: TRBJ2-6
clone size: .
CDR3 protein: CASSQLARSVSGANVLTF
CDR3 DNA: TGTGCCAGCAGCCAACTCGCAAGATCAGTCTCTGGGGCCAACGTCCTGACTTTC

V gene: TRBV2
CDR3 length: 15
D gene: .
J gene: TRBJ2-2
clone size: few
CDR3 protein: CASSETAGNTGELFF
CDR3 DNA: TGTGCCAGCAGTGAAACGGCAGGGAACACCGGGGAGCTGTTTTTT

V gene: TRBV11-2
CDR3 length: 14
D gene: .
J gene: TRBJ2-4
clone size: .
CDR3 protein: CASSLGLQTGIQYF
CDR3 DNA: TGTGCCAGCAGCTTAGGCCTACAAACGGGCATTCAGTACTTC

V gene: TRBV5-1
CDR3 length: 16
D gene: TRBD1
J gene: TRBJ1-2
clone size: .
CDR3 protein: CASSKSQTGNPDGYTF
CDR3 DNA: TGCGCCAGCAGCAAGTCCCAGACAGGGAATCCCGACGGCTACACCTTC

V gene: TRBV7-3
CDR3 length: 18
D gene: .
J gene: TRBJ2-1
clone size: .
CDR3 protein: CASSPIDPRPGSYNEQFF
CDR3 DNA: TGTGCCAGCAGCCCAATAGATCCTAGACCGGGGTCTTACAATGAGCAGTTCTTC

V gene: TRBV9
CDR3 length: 15
D gene: .
J gene: TRBJ1-2
clone size: .
CDR3 protein: CASSVGDAGNYGYTF
CDR3 DNA: TGTGCCAGCAGCGTAGGTGACGCCGGGAACTATGGCTACACCTTC

V gene: TRBV20-1
CDR3 length: 13
D gene: .
J gene: TRBJ1-5
clone size: once
CDR3 protein: CSASYLDNGSQHF
CDR3 DNA: TGCAGTGCTAGTTATCTGGACAACGGCTCCCAGCATTTT

V gene: TRBV28
CDR3 length: 14
D gene: TRBD1
J gene: TRBJ2-7
clone size: .
CDR3 protein: CASSHDRVLVEQYF
CDR3 DNA: TGTGCCAGCAGCCATGACAGGGTATTGGTCGAGCAGTACTTC

V gene: TRBV7-2
CDR3 length: 14
D gene: .
J gene: TRBJ1-1
clone size: .
CDR3 protein: CASGLAGMNTEAFF
CDR3 DNA: TGTGCCAGCGGGTTGGCGGGTATGAACACTGAAGCTTTCTTT

V gene: TRBV14
CDR3 length: 15
D gene: .
J gene: TRBJ1-2
clone size: .
CDR3 protein: CASSQDQAKFYGYTF
CDR3 DNA: TGTGCCAGCAGCCAAGATCAGGCCAAATTCTATGGCTACACCTTC

V gene: TRBV15
CDR3 length: 16
D gene: .
J gene: TRBJ2-1
clone size: once
CDR3 protein: CATSRDRESSYNEQFF
CDR3 DNA: TGTGCCACCAGCAGAGATAGAGAGAGCTCCTACAATGAGCAGTTCTTC

V gene: TRBV27
CDR3 length: 17
D gene: TRBD2
J gene: TRBJ2-7
clone size: .
CDR3 protein: CASSLSKLAGVPYEQYF
CDR3 DNA: TGTGCCAGCAGTTTATCTAAACTAGCGGGAGTACCCTACGAGCAGTACTTC

V gene: TRBV20-1
CDR3 length: 14
D gene: .
J gene: TRBJ1-6
clone size: .
CDR3 protein: CSASPDSNNSPLHF
CDR3 DNA: TGCAGTGCTAGTCCCGACAGTAATAATTCACCCCTCCACTTT

V gene: TRBV5-1
CDR3 length: 14
D gene: .
J gene: TRBJ2-1
clone size: few
CDR3 protein: CASSKPSSYNEQFF
CDR3 DNA: TGCGCCAGCAGCAAACCGAGCTCCTACAATGAGCAGTTCTTC

V gene: TRBV19
CDR3 length: 15
D gene: TRBD1
J gene: TRBJ1-1
clone size: .
CDR3 protein: CASIRDRGRGTEAFF
CDR3 DNA: TGTGCCAGCATCCGGGACAGGGGGCGCGGCACTGAAGCTTTCTTT

V gene: TRBV7-9
CDR3 length: 15
D gene: .
J gene: TRBJ2-1
clone size: .
CDR3 protein: CASSPDTSSYNEQFF
CDR3 DNA: TGTGCCAGCAGCCCAGACACCAGCTCCTACAATGAGCAGTTCTTC

V gene: TRBV11-2
CDR3 length: 14
D gene: TRBD1
J gene: TRBJ1-5
clone size: .
CDR3 protein: CASSITGGNQPQHF
CDR3 DNA: TGTGCCAGCAGCATTACAGGGGGCAATCAGCCCCAGCATTTT

V gene: TRBV2
CDR3 length: 15
D gene: TRBD1
J gene: TRBJ2-1
clone size: .
CDR3 protein: CASRETGGSWNEQFF
CDR3 DNA: TGTGCCAGCAGGGAGACAGGGGGTTCGTGGAATGAGCAGTTCTTC

V gene: TRBV11-2
CDR3 length: 17
D gene: TRBD2
J gene: TRBJ2-5
clone size: .
CDR3 protein: CASSLVMAGGAGETQYF
CDR3 DNA: TGTGCCAGCAGCTTAGTTATGGCGGGAGGCGCCGGAGAGACCCAGTACTTC

V gene: TRBV6-5
CDR3 length: 15
D gene: TRBD1
J gene: TRBJ1-2
clone size: .
CDR3 protein: CASNGARTGDYGYTF
CDR3 DNA: TGTGCCAGCAACGGGGCCCGGACAGGGGACTATGGCTACACCTTC

V gene: TRBV3-1/TRBV3-2
CDR3 length: 16
D gene: .
J gene: TRBJ2-3
clone size: .
CDR3 protein: CASSHRKDIYTDTQYF
CDR3 DNA: TGTGCCAGCAGCCATAGAAAGGACATTTACACAGATACGCAGTATTTT

V gene: TRBV19
CDR3 length: 13
D gene: .
J gene: TRBJ1-5
clone size: .
CDR3 protein: CASSIVENQPQHF
CDR3 DNA: TGTGCCAGTAGTATCGTAGAAAATCAGCCCCAGCATTTT

V gene: TRBV5-1
CDR3 length: 14
D gene: .
J gene: TRBJ1-4
clone size: .
CDR3 protein: CASSLGTGSEKLFF
CDR3 DNA: TGCGCCAGCAGCTTGGGTACAGGTAGTGAAAAACTGTTTTTT

V gene: TRBV7-9
CDR3 length: 14
D gene: TRBD2
J gene: TRBJ2-3
clone size: .
CDR3 protein: CASISRGEGDTQYF
CDR3 DNA: TGTGCCAGCATCTCACGGGGGGAGGGAGATACGCAGTATTTT

V gene: TRBV10-3
CDR3 length: 16
D gene: .
J gene: TRBJ2-7
clone size: .
CDR3 protein: CAIRTPGQGFNDEQYF
CDR3 DNA: TGTGCCATCAGGACACCGGGACAAGGCTTTAACGACGAGCAGTACTTC

V gene: TRBV6-1
CDR3 length: 16
D gene: .
J gene: TRBJ2-3
clone size: .
CDR3 protein: CASSARPSWGTDTQYF
CDR3 DNA: TGTGCCAGCAGTGCTAGACCTTCTTGGGGCACAGATACGCAGTATTTT

V gene: TRBV5-6
CDR3 length: 15
D gene: .
J gene: TRBJ2-3
clone size: .
CDR3 protein: CASSLVQYSTDTQYF
CDR3 DNA: TGTGCCAGCAGCTTGGTACAGTACAGCACAGATACGCAGTATTTT

V gene: TRBV5-6
CDR3 length: 12
D gene: .
J gene: TRBJ2-1
clone size: .
CDR3 protein: CASSDLYNEQFF
CDR3 DNA: TGTGCCAGCAGCGATCTATACAATGAGCAGTTCTTC

V gene: TRBV5-4
CDR3 length: 15
D gene: TRBD1
J gene: TRBJ2-7
clone size: .
CDR3 protein: CASSLIGTGGGEQYF
CDR3 DNA: TGTGCCAGCAGCTTGATTGGGACAGGGGGCGGCGAGCAGTACTTC